The 2 T cell receptor beta chains reported below all come from one sample, sequenced in a study of a mutant IDH1 vaccine in newly diagnosed glioma. The data were produced by immunoSEQ multiplex PCR, yet TCRdb's version contains in-frame clones alone and is incomplete. The table records tens of thousands of clones, around 90% of them present only once. Their antigens are not known. The time point: week 5, during vaccination. Vaccinated patients received 300 ug of mutant IDH1 20-mer peptide per dose, with topical imiquimod. The sample was PBMCs, taken from a glioma patient whose treatment included an IDH1 peptide vaccine. These receptors were collected from a woman between 45 and 65 years old with glioma.

The chain is built from TRBV5-1 and TRBJ1-1, with 7 positions matching TRBD1. Germline V lookup: CDR1 SGHRS, CDR2 YFSETQ. This CDR3 spans 15 amino acids. With 4 bases clipped from V and 0 bases from J, the junction kept 6 bases outside the gene matches. The CDR3 loop is CASSPLTGMNTEAFF. DNA of the CDR3: TGCGCCAGCAGCCCCCTGACAGGGATGAACACTGAAGCTTTCTTT. The whole variable domain, remainder taken from reference TRBV5-1 and TRBJ1-1, is KAGVTQTPRYLIKTRGQQVTLSCSPISGHRSVSWYQQTPGQGLQFLFEYFSETQRNKGNFPGRFSGRQFSNSRSEMNVSTLELGDSALYLCASSPLTGMNTEAFFGQGTRLTVV.

For the CDR3, the DNA is TGTGCCAGCAGCGAGAGGGGCAAGACTGGGATGAACACTGAAGCTTTCTTT. It translates to CASSERGKTGMNTEAFF. The chain couples TRBV7-9 to TRBJ1-1; the D gene is possibly TRBD1 (5 bases). Germline CDR1 and CDR2: SEHNR and FQNEAQ (reference sequence). The CDR3 is made up of 17 amino acids. Trimming cost V 5 bases and J 0 bases, with 19 bases left between them.